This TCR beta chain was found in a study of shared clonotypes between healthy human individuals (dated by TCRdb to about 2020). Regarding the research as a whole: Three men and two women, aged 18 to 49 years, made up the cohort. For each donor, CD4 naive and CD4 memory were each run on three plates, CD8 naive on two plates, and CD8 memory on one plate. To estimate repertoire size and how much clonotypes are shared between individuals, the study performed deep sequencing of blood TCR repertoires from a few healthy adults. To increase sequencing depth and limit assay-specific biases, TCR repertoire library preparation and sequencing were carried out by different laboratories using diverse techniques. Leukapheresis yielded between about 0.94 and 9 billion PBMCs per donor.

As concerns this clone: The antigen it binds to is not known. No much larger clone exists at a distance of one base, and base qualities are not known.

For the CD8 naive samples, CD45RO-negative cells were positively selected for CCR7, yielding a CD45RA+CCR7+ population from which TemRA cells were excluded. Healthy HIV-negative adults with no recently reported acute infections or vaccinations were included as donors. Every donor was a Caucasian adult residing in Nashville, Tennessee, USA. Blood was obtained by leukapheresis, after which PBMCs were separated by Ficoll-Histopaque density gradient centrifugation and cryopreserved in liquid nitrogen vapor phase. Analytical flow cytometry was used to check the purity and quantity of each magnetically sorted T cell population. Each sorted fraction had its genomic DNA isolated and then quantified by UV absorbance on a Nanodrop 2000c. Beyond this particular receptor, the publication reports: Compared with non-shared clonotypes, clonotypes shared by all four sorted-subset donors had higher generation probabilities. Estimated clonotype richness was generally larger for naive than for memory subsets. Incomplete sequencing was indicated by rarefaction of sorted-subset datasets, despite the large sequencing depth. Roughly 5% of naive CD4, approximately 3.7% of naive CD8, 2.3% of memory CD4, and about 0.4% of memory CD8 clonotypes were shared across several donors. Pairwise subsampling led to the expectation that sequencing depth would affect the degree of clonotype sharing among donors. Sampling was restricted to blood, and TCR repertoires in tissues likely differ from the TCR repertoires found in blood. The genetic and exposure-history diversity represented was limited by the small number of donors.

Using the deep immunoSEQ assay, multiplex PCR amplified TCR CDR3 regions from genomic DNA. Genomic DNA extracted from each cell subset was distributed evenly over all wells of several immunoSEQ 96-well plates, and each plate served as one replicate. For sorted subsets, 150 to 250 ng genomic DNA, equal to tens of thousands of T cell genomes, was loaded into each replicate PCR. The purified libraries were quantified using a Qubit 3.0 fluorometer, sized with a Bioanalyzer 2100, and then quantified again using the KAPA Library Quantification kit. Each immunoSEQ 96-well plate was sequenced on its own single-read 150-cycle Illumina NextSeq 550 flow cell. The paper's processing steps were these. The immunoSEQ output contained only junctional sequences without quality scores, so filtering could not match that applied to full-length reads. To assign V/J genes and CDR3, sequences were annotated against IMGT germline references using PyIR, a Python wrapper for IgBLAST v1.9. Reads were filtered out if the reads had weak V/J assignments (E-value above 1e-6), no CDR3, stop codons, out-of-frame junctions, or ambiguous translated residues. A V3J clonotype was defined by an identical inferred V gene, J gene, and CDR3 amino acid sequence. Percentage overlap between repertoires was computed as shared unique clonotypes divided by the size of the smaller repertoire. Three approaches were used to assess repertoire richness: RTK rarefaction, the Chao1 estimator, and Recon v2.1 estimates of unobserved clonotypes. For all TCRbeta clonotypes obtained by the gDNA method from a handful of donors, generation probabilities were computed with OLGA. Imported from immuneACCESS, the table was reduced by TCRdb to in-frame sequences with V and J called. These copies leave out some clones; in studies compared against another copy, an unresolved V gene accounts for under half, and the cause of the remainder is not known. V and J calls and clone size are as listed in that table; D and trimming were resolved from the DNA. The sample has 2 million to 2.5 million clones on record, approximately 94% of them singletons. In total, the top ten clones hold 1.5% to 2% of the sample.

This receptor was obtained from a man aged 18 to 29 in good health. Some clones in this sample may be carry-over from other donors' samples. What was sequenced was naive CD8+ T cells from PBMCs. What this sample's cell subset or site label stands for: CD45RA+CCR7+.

The sequenced DNA: TGTGCCAGCAGCACGAGCGCGGGAGTCGACGAGCAGTACTTC. The translation is CASSTSAGVDEQYF. The chain is assembled from TRBV7-6 and TRBJ2-7, with 7 middle bases fitting TRBD2. The germline V and J ends show losses of 5 bases and 5 bases respectively, and no gene match explains 9 bases of the junction. The CDR3, from cysteine to phenylalanine, totals 14 residues. Of the read, only the CDR3 DNA is kept; its 42 bases are in frame from base 1. According to the germline V gene, CDR1 reads SGHVS and CDR2 reads FNYEAQ.